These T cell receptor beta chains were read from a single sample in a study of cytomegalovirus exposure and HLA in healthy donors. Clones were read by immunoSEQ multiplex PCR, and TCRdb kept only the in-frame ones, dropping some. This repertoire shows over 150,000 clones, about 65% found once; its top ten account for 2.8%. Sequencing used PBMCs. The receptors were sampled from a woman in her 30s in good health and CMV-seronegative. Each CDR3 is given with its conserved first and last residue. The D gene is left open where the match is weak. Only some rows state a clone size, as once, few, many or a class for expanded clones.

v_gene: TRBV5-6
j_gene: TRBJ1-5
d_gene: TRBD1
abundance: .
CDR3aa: CASSSITGTDSNQPQHF
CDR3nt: TGTGCCAGCAGCTCCATTACCGGGACAGATAGCAATCAGCCCCAGCATTTT

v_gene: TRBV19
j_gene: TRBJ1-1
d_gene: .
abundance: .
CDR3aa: CASKIEYRVFF
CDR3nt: TGTGCCAGTAAAATAGAGTACCGAGTTTTCTTT

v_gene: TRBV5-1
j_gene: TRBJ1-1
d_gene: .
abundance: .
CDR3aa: CASSFGISGTEAFF
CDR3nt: TGCGCCAGCAGCTTCGGTATCTCAGGGACTGAAGCTTTCTTT

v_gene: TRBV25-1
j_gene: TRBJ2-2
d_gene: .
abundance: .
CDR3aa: CASTQNANTGELFF
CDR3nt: TGTGCCAGCACCCAGAACGCGAACACCGGGGAGCTGTTTTTT

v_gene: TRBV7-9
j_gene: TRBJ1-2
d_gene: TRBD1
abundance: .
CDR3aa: CASSLSTDRVGYGYTF
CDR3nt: TGTGCCAGCAGCTTATCTACGGACAGGGTAGGGTATGGCTACACCTTC

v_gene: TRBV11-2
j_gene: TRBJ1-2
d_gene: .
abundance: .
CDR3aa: CASSLVQGRQGYTF
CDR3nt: TGTGCCAGCAGCTTAGTGCAGGGGCGGCAGGGCTACACCTTC

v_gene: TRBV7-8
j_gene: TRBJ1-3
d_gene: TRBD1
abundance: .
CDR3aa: CASSRWGQGPFYSGNTIYF
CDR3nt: TGTGCCAGCAGCAGATGGGGACAGGGGCCTTTCTACTCTGGAAACACCATATATTTT

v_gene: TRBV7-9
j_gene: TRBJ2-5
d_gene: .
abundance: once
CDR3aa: CASSPRGGGEETQYF
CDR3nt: TGTGCCAGCAGCCCCCGAGGGGGGGGCGAAGAGACCCAGTACTTC

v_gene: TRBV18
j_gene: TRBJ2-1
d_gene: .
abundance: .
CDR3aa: CASSATSDNEQFF
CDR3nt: TGTGCCAGCTCAGCGACTAGTGACAATGAGCAGTTCTTC

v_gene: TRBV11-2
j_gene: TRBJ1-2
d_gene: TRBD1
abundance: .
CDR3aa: CASSPDRGQGYTF
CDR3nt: TGTGCCAGCAGCCCAGACAGGGGGCAAGGCTACACCTTC

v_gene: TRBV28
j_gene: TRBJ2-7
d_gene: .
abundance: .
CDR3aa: CASSFSRYEQYF
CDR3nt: TGTGCCAGCAGTTTTAGCCGATACGAGCAGTACTTC

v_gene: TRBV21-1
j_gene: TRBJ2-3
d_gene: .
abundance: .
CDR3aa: CAGWQGARDTQYF
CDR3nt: TGTGCCGGGTGGCAGGGGGCTAGGGATACGCAGTATTTT

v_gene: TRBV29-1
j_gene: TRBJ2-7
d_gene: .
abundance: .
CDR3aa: CSVEVGSSGEQYF
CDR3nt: TGCAGCGTTGAAGTTGGTAGCTCGGGTGAGCAGTACTTC

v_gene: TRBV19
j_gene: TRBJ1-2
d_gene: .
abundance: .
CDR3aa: CASTPPGSGVNYGYTF
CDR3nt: TGTGCCAGTACCCCGCCGGGGAGTGGGGTGAACTATGGCTACACCTTC

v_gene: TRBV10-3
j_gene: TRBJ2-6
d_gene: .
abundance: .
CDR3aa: CAISESTGSKSGANVLTF
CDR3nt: TGTGCCATCAGTGAGTCTACAGGGAGCAAGTCTGGGGCCAACGTCCTGACTTTC

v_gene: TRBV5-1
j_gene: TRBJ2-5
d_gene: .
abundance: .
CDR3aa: CASSFLQETQYF
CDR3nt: TGCGCCAGCAGCTTTCTCCAAGAGACCCAGTACTTC

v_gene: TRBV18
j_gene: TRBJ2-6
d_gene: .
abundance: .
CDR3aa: CASSPSIYSGANVLTF
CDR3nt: TGTGCCAGCTCACCGTCGATCTACTCTGGGGCCAACGTCCTGACTTTC

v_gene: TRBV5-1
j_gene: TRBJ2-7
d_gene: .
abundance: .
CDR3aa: CASSLIFDEQYF
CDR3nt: TGCGCCAGCAGCTTAATATTCGACGAGCAGTACTTC

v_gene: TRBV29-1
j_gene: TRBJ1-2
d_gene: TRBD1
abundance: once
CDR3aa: CSVQDRGGGYTF
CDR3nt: TGCAGCGTCCAGGACAGGGGTGGTGGCTACACCTTC

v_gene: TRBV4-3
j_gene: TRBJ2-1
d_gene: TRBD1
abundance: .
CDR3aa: CASSQNRGSYNEQFF
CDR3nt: TGCGCCAGCAGCCAAAACAGGGGTTCCTACAATGAGCAGTTCTTC

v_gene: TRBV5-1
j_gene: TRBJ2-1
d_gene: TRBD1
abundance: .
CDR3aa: CASSLWGVGQGISNEQFF
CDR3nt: TGCGCCAGCAGCCTGTGGGGGGTGGGACAGGGGATTTCCAATGAGCAGTTCTTC

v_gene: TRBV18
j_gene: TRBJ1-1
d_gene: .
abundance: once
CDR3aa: CASSVNGGTEAFF
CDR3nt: TGTGCCAGCTCAGTTAACGGGGGGACTGAAGCTTTCTTT

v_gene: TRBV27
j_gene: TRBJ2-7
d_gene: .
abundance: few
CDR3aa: CASSLRGNTYEQYF
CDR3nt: TGTGCCAGCAGTTTAAGGGGGAATACCTACGAGCAGTACTTC

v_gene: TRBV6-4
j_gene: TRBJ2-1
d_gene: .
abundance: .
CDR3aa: CASSDSSGANNEQFF
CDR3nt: TGTGCCAGCAGTGACAGTTCGGGAGCCAACAATGAGCAGTTCTTC

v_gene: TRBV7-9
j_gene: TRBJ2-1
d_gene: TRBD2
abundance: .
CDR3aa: CASSYTPSGSGHEQFF
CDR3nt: TGTGCCAGCAGCTACACCCCTAGCGGGTCCGGCCATGAGCAGTTCTTC

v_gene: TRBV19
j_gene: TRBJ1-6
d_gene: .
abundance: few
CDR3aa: CASSIAGSPLHF
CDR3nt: TGTGCCAGTAGTATTGCAGGATCACCCCTCCACTTT

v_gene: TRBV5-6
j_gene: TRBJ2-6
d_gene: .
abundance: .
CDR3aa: CASSPILWEAGANVLTF
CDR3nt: TGTGCCAGCAGTCCCATATTGTGGGAGGCTGGGGCCAACGTCCTGACTTTC

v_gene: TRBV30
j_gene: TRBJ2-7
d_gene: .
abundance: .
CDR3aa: CAWTGRGRTYEQYF
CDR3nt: TGTGCCTGGACCGGCCGGGGGAGAACCTACGAGCAGTACTTC

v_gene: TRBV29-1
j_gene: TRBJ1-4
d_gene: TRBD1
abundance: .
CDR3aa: CSVGGRQGDEKLFF
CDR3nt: TGCAGCGTTGGGGGGCGGCAGGGGGATGAAAAACTGTTTTTT

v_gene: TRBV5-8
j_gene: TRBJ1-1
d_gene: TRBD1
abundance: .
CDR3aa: CASSYRDSLMNTEAFF
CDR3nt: TGTGCCAGCAGCTACCGGGACAGCCTAATGAACACTGAAGCTTTCTTT

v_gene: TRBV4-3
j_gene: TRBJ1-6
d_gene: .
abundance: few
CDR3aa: CASSQDQAGIYNSPLHF
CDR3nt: TGCGCCAGCAGCCAAGATCAGGCCGGGATTTATAATTCACCCCTCCACTTT

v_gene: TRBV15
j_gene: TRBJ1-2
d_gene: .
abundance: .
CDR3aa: CATKEELYYGYTF
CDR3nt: TGTGCCACCAAAGAGGAATTGTACTATGGCTACACCTTC

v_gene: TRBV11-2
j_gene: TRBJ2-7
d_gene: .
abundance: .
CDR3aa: CASSLIDEQYF
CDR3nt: TGTGCCAGCAGCTTAATCGACGAGCAGTACTTC

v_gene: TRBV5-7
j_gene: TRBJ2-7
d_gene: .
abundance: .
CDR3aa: CASSSDRIHEQYF
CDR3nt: TGTGCCAGCAGCTCCGACAGGATCCACGAGCAGTACTTC

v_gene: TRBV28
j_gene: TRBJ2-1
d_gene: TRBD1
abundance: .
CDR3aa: CASSPRDRVYNEQFF
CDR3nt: TGTGCCAGCAGTCCCCGGGACAGGGTTTACAATGAGCAGTTCTTC

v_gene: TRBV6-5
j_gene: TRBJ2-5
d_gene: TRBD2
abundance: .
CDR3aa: CASSSGLEGTQYF
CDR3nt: TGTGCCAGCAGTTCAGGACTAGAGGGGACCCAGTACTTC

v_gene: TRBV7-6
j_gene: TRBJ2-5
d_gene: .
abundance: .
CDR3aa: CASSLIGGVKETQYF
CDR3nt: TGTGCCAGCAGCTTAATCGGGGGAGTTAAGGAGACCCAGTACTTC

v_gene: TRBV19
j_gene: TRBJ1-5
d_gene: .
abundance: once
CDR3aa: CDSSIEPGMKQPQHF
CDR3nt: TGTGACAGTAGTATAGAACCGGGGATGAAGCAGCCCCAGCATTTT

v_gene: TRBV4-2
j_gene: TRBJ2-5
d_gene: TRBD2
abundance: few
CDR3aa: CASSQDREGSETQYF
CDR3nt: TGTGCCAGCAGCCAAGACCGGGAGGGGAGTGAGACCCAGTACTTC

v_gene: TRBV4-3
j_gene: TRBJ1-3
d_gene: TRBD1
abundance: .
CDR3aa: CASSPGGTVSGNTIYF
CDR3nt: TGCGCCAGCAGCCCAGGGGGGACGGTCTCTGGAAACACCATATATTTT

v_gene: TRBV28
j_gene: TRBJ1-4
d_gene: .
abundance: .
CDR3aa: CASAENEKLFF
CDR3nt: TGTGCCAGCGCCGAGAATGAAAAACTGTTTTTT

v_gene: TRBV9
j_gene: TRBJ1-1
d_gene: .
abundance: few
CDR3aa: CASSVGQPNTEAFF
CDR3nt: TGTGCCAGCAGCGTAGGACAGCCCAACACTGAAGCTTTCTTT

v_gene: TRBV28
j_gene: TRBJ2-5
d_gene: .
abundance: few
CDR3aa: CASSSPPPEGETQYF
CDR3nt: TGTGCCAGCAGTTCCCCACCCCCCGAGGGAGAGACCCAGTACTTC

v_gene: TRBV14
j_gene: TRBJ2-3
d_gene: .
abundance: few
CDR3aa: CASSQVAGNADTQYF
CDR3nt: TGTGCCAGCAGCCAAGTCGCCGGGAACGCAGATACGCAGTATTTT

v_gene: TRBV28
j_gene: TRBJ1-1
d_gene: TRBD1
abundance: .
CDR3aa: CASRETGGTEAFF
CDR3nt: TGTGCCAGCAGAGAGACAGGGGGCACTGAAGCTTTCTTT

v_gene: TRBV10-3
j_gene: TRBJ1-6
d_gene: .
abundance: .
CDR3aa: CAISESGWQGSSPLHF
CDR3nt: TGTGCCATCAGTGAGTCAGGGTGGCAGGGGAGTTCACCCCTCCACTTT

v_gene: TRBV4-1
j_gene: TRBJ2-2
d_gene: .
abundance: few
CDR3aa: CASSQGGQVTGELFF
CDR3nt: TGCGCCAGCAGCCAAGGTGGTCAGGTGACCGGGGAGCTGTTTTTT

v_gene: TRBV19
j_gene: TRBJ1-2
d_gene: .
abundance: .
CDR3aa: CASRIRGGYTF
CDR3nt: TGTGCCAGTAGGATAAGGGGTGGCTACACCTTC

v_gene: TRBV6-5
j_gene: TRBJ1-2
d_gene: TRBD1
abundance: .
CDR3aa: CASSYKTGRYGYTF
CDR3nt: TGTGCCAGCAGTTACAAGACAGGGAGATATGGCTACACCTTC

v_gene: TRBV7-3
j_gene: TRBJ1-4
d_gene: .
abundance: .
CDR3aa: CASSPERGEKLFF
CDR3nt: TGTGCCAGCAGCCCAGAGAGGGGGGAAAAACTGTTTTTT

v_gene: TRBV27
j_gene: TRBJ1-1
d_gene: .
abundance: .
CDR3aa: CASRAGFTEAFF
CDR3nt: TGTGCCAGCAGAGCGGGGTTCACTGAAGCTTTCTTT

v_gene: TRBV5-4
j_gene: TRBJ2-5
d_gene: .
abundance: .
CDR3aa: CASSLVASQETQYF
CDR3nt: TGTGCCAGCAGCTTGGTGGCTAGTCAAGAGACCCAGTACTTC